This T cell receptor beta chain was obtained from a study of siplizumab effects on memory and regulatory T cells. Regarding the study as a whole: Among sequences traceable to unstimulated CD4+ memory cells, alloreactive ones were significantly reduced by siplizumab. There appeared to be greater diversity in naive T cells than in memory cells, and naive T cells seemed major contributors to the alloresponse.

The data were produced by immunoSEQ multiplex PCR, yet TCRdb's version contains in-frame clones alone and is incomplete. Altogether some 65,000 clones are present, approximately 89% being singletons, with the ten largest covering more than 1.5%. This CDR3 has 15 residues. Germline V gene sequence: CDR1 GTSNPN, CDR2 SVGIG (reference sequence). Losses at the gene ends were 2 bases for V and 5 bases for J; bases not matched to a gene: 10. Turning to this clone: What it binds is not known.

The source material was Tregs sorted from blood. The origin of this receptor is a human donor in good health. The J gene is TRBJ1-1, the V gene TRBV30, with 8 bases lining up with TRBD1. The CDR3 sequence: CAWSYADRAQTEAFF. The DNA for the CDR3 is TGTGCCTGGAGTTACGCGGACAGGGCTCAAACTGAAGCTTTCTTT.